This TCR beta chain is drawn from a study of shared clonotypes between healthy human individuals. Naivety among CD8 cells was defined by CD45RO negativity and positive CCR7 selection, thereby excluding terminally differentiated effector memory CD45RA+ cells. All the donors were Caucasian adults who lived in Nashville, Tennessee. Study results and limitations: On the whole, naive subsets had larger estimated richness than memory subsets had. Non-shared clonotypes had lower generation probabilities than those shared by all four donors.

A deep-level run was used for the assay. Produced via immunoSEQ multiplex PCR; TCRdb's table is partial and in-frame only. The sample contains some 2 million clones, less than 95% of which appear only once. Germline assignment: CDR1 SQVTM and CDR2 ANQGSEA. CDR3 length: 13 amino acids. Deletions cut 4 bases from V and 0 bases from J, with 10 bases between. Worth noting for this clone: What it recognizes is unknown. The sample has other DNA sequences that encode this CDR3 too.

This sequence joins TRBV29-1 and TRBJ2-7; maybe TRBD1 (6 bases). The sequenced sample was naive CD8+ T cells sorted from blood. This sequence originates from a man between 18 and 29 years old in good health. CDR3 in DNA: TGCAGCGTTGGGGCAGGGGTCTCCTACGAGCAGTACTTC. It translates to CSVGAGVSYEQYF.